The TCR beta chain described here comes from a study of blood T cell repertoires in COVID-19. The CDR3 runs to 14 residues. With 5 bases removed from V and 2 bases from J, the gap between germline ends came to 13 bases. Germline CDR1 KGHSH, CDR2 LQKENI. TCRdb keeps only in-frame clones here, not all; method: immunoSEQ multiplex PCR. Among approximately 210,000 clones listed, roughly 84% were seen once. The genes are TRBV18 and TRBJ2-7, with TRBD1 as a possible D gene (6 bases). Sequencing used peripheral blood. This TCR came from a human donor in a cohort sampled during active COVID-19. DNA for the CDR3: TGTGCCAGCTCAGTGAACAGGGCGACCTACGAGCAGTACTTC. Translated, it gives CASSVNRATYEQYF.